The entry that follows covers one T cell receptor beta chain sequence. This sample is part of a study of blood T cell repertoires in COVID-19. Whole-study context: The samples span acute and convalescent COVID-19 from the United States, Italy and Spain.

The CDR3 has 19 residues. V was pared by 5 bases and J by 0 bases, with 24 bases between. Germline CDR1 reads SGHVS; CDR2 reads FQNEAQ. TCRdb keeps only in-frame clones here, not all; method: immunoSEQ multiplex PCR. The table has under 95,000 clones, around 80% seen once. The TCR sequence derives from a man between 60 and 75 years old with active or convalescent COVID-19. The sequenced material came from peripheral blood. The V call is TRBV7-8, the J call TRBJ2-3, with D maybe TRBD1 (5 bases). CDR3 in DNA: TGTGCCAGCAGCAAAATAACAGGCCATGCCCAAGCTAGCACAGATACGCAGTATTTT. This codes for CASSKITGHAQASTDTQYF.